The following is a T cell receptor beta chain sequence with its context. Its antigen is unknown. Sequenced by immunoSEQ multiplex PCR; TCRdb stores in-frame clones only, minus some. The sample has about 52,000 clones, just under 80% seen once. Expansion with viral peptide pools was applied to antigen-specific CD4+ T cells by the ViraFEST assay prior to sequencing. Following a roughly 9-day culture, CD4+ T cells were purified. People in the vaccine group had not been infected with SARS-CoV-2 before, and their nucleocapsid antibodies were negative. The V end was cut by 4 bases, the J end by 2 bases, with 11 bases between. CDR3 length: 15 amino acids. Germline V gene sequence: CDR1 MGHRA, CDR2 YSYEKL. The sample originates from a study of vaccination effects on CD4 cells after COVID-19. Findings and caveats of the study: The study enrolled few convalescent patients and sampled no early post-infection timepoints. Late post-vaccination samples showed marked contraction of infection- and vaccine-induced clones.

The sequence came from a human donor who received a COVID-19 vaccine. Sequenced here: CD4+ T cells from PBMCs cultured with HCoV-OC43 spike peptides, sampled before COVID-19 vaccination. The subset: HCoV-OC43 spike overlapping peptide pool stimulation. This chain links TRBV4-1 with TRBJ2-2, with a possible D match to TRBD2 (6 bases). In DNA form, the CDR3 reads TGCGCCAGCAGCCCGTGGGGGGAAAACACCGGGGAGCTGTTTTTT. Encoded protein: CASSPWGENTGELFF.